These 14 T cell receptor beta chains came from one sample sequenced in a study of Graves' ophthalmopathy and Graves' hyperthyroidism. Amplification of the TCR beta CDR3 regions used RNA transcripts (as template). HTBI primers served in a first-round RT-PCR, which a second-round multiplex PCR followed. TCRdb fed the multiplex PCR reads into MiXCR, producing one record per CDR3 protein. The sample carries under 800,000 distinct CDR3 sequences, about 24% recorded once. The sample consisted of peripheral blood. All receptors derive from a woman younger than 35 with stable Graves' hyperthyroidism. Some clones in this sample may be carry-over from other donors' samples.

This clonotype was found many times. The genes are TRBV7-3 and TRBJ2-6; a possible D gene is TRBD1 (5 bases). Trimming took 5 bases from V and 1 from J, leaving 12 bases between them. Germline V gives CDR1 SGHTA, CDR2 FQGTGA. There are 16 residues in the CDR3. CDR3 protein: CASSVASGSGANVLTF. CDR3 coding DNA: TGTGCCAGCAGCGTCGCCTCAGGGTCTGGGGCCAACGTCCTGACTTTC.

This clonotype was seen at least ten times. CDR3: CASSYFQGQETQYF. The CDR3 DNA follows: TGTGCCAGCAGTTATTTTCAGGGGCAAGAGACCCAGTACTTC. The chain carries TRBV6-5 and TRBJ2-5, with a tentative D call TRBD1 (6 bases). V lost 3 bases and J 2 bases, leaving 10 bases between the germline ends. The CDR3 runs 14 residues. From germline, CDR1 is MNHEY and CDR2 SVGAGI.

This clonotype was observed at least ten times. The chain has TRBV29-1 and TRBJ2-2; tentatively, D is TRBD2 (5 bases). The CDR3 contains 14 residues. From germline, CDR1 is SQVTM and CDR2 ANQGSEA. Trimming left V 4 bases short and J 5 bases short, with 14 bases between. The CDR3 DNA sequence: TGCAGCGTTGCCCCCGGGGTTGGGACCGGGGAGCTGTTTTTT. It specifies CSVAPGVGTGELFF.

The sample holds many counts of this clonotype. A much larger clonotype is one base distant, so this may be a read error. This sequence joins TRBV29-1 and TRBJ2-7; 7 bases fit TRBD1. There are 11 residues in the CDR3. Germline loops: CDR1 SQVTM, CDR2 ANQGSEA. The V segment lost 4 bases and the J segment 5 bases; nucleotides outside the gene matches: 2. The CDR3 coding sequence is TGCAGCGTTGGACAGGGCAACGAGCAGTACTTC. Residues: CSVGQGNEQYF.

This clonotype was recorded only once. The chain recombines TRBV6-5 with TRBJ2-2; D is undetermined. CDR3 length: 16 residues. Germline V gene lookup returns CDR1 MNHEY and CDR2 SVGAGI. The V and J ends lost 0 bases and 1 base respectively, with 9 bases between them. CDR3 region: CASSYSPGMNTGELFF. The DNA of the CDR3 is TGTGCCAGCAGTTACTCGCCAGGAATGAACACCGGGGAGCTGTTTTTT.

The V and J genes are TRBV5-1 and TRBJ1-5, with D uncertain. Germline V CDR1 and CDR2: SGHRS, YFSETQ. This CDR3 region has 16 residues. The V end was cut by 1 base, the J end by 4 bases, with 15 bases between. The CDR3 loop reads CASSLRNQSGNQPQHF. For the CDR3, the DNA is TGCGCCAGCAGCTTGCGTAACCAGAGCGGTAATCAGCCCCAGCATTTT.

This clonotype was counted at least ten times. The V call is TRBV27, the J call TRBJ2-2; the D gene is possibly TRBD2 (6 bases). CDR1 and CDR2 (germline): MNHEY, SMNVEV (reference sequence). This CDR3 region has 16 residues. Trimming took off 5 bases at V and 3 bases at J, with 16 bases between the two ends. The DNA for the CDR3 is TGTGCCAGCAGTCCCCCGGGACTGGGCCACACCGGGGAGCTGTTTTTT. Its protein product is CASSPPGLGHTGELFF.

This clonotype came up many times. V gene TRBV7-9 combines with J gene TRBJ2-5; no firm D call. V lost 4 bases and J lost 0, with 15 bases in between. This CDR3 comprises 16 residues. Looked up from germline, CDR1 is SEHNR and CDR2 is FQNEAQ (reference sequence). CDR3: CASSSTRLGYQETQYF. CDR3 DNA sequence: TGTGCCAGCAGCTCCACAAGGCTGGGGTACCAAGAGACCCAGTACTTC. Full variable domain (rest looked up from reference TRBV7-9 and TRBJ2-5): DTGVSQNPRHKITKRGQNVTFRCDPISEHNRLYWYRQTLGQGPEFLTYFQNEAQLEKSRLLSDRFSAERPKGSFSTLEIQRTEQGDSAMYLCASSSTRLGYQETQYFGPGTRLLVL.

This CDR3 is CASSWRGRDNGYTF. The CDR3 DNA reads TGTGCCAGCAGTTGGAGGGGGCGCGACAATGGCTACACCTTC. The genes are TRBV28 and TRBJ1-2; TRBD1 matches at 7 bases. Germline trimming cut 4 bases from V and 6 bases from J; bases unmatched to any gene: 8. CDR3 length: 14 residues. The germline gives CDR1 MDHEN, CDR2 SYDVKM.

This rearrangement joins TRBV6-1 to TRBJ2-2, with 10 bases identical to TRBD1. There are 14 residues in the CDR3. CDR1 and CDR2 (germline): MNHNS, SASEGT. V dropped 6 bases and J dropped 7; count of bases not matched to a gene: 5. CDR3 nucleotide sequence: TGTGCCAGCAGCCGGGACAGGGGCGTCGGGGAGCTGTTTTTT. Translation: CASSRDRGVGELFF.

Many counts were recorded for this clonotype. This chain uses TRBV29-1 with TRBJ1-3; D ambiguous. Looked up from germline, CDR1 is SQVTM and CDR2 is ANQGSEA. V lost 7 bases, J lost 2 bases, and 12 bases lay in between. The CDR3 loop spans 13 amino acids. The chain's CDR3 is CSARAGPGNTIYF. The CDR3 DNA follows: TGCAGCGCCCGGGCCGGTCCTGGAAACACCATATATTTT.

This clonotype was picked up many times. The chain couples TRBV12-3 or TRBV12-4 to TRBJ1-2; TRBD1 matches at 9 bases. The CDR3 length is 15 residues. Trimming took 6 bases from V and 4 from J; bases not matched to a gene: 9. CDR3 DNA: TGTGCCAGCAGGTCAACAGGGGGCGGAAGCTATGGCTACACCTTC. Protein sequence: CASRSTGGGSYGYTF.

This clonotype was counted at least ten times. The gene calls are TRBV6-1 and TRBJ1-2; weak D call: TRBD1 (5 bases). CDR3 size: 15 residues. The V and J ends lost 5 bases and 4 bases respectively, with 17 bases between them. CDR1 and CDR2 (germline): MNHNS, SASEGT. The CDR3 nucleotides are TGTGCCAGCAGTCCACCCCGGGACGGGCCCTATGGCTACACCTTC. Residues: CASSPPRDGPYGYTF.

Ten or more counts support this clonotype. The gene calls are TRBV19 and TRBJ1-5; 7 bases match TRBD1. Trimming at V came to 4 bases and at J to 0 bases, leaving 9 bases not matched to a gene. The CDR3 spans 17 residues. The germline V gene has CDR1 LNHDA and CDR2 SQIVND (reference sequence). This CDR3 is CASSTPRDRHSNQPQHF. Here the CDR3 DNA reads TGTGCCAGTAGTACGCCACGGGACAGACATAGCAATCAGCCCCAGCATTTT.